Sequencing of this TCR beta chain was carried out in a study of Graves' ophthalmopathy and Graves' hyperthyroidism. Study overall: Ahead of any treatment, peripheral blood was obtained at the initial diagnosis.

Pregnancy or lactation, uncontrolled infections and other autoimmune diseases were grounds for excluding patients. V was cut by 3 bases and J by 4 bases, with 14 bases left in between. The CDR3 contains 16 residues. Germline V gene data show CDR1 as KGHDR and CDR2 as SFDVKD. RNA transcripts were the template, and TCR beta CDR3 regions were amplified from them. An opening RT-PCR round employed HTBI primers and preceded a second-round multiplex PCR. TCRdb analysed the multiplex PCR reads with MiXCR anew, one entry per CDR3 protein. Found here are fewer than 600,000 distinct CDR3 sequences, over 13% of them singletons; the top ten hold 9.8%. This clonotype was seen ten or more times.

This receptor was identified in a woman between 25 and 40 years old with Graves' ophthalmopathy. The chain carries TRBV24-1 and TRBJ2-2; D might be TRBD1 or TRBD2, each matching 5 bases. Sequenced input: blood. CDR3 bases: TGTGCCACCAGTGATCCCGGGGCAGGGACCACCGGGGAGCTGTTTTTT. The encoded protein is CATSDPGAGTTGELFF.